This TCR beta chain was sequenced for a study of blood T cell repertoires in COVID-19. Looking at the study overall: Samples representing acute and convalescent COVID-19 were sourced from the United States, Italy and Spain. The cDNA or gDNA used as material had been derived from T cells, B-cell-depleted T cells, or PBMCs.

Per the original methods: How many nucleated cells were present was estimated from reference gene primer amplification. Assay used: immunoSEQ multiplex PCR; TCRdb lists only in-frame clones, some missing. From that table come the V and J calls and clone size; the DNA was used to work out D and trimming. In the table there are over 100,000 clones, nearly 70% of which are singletons. The CDR3 sequence is 14 residues long. The J segment lost 8 bases and the V segment lost 4 bases, leaving 7 bases of the junction unmatched. The germline CDR1 and CDR2 sequences are SEHNR and FQNEAQ (reference sequence). The receptor was isolated from a woman aged 70-85 years with acute or convalescent COVID-19. Input material: peripheral blood. The chain links TRBV7-9 to TRBJ1-2; 10 bases match TRBD1. CDR3 DNA: TGTGCCAGCAGCTCCGACAGGGGGCAGGAGGGCTACACCTTC. Translation gives CASSSDRGQEGYTF. The entire variable domain, with the rest obtained from reference TRBV7-9 and TRBJ1-2, is as follows: DTGVSQNPRHKITKRGQNVTFRCDPISEHNRLYWYRQTLGQGPEFLTYFQNEAQLEKSRLLSDRFSAERPKGSFSTLEIQRTEQGDSAMYLCASSSDRGQEGYTFGSGTRLTVV.